This T cell receptor beta chain emerged from a study of tumor-infiltrating lymphocytes in primary liver carcinoma. This clonotype was seen only a few times. The ends lost 0 bases at V and 3 bases at J; junction bases unmatched: 5. The CDR3 length is 16 residues. The germline gives CDR1 SGHRS, CDR2 YFSETQ. The roughly 18-34 mg bulk tissue piece was not sorted before simultaneous RNA and DNA extraction. Samples came from superior, inferior, lateral poles and tumor centre. The researchers produced TCR beta cDNA from approximately 540 ng total RNA with a constant-region primer. Library construction for TCR beta comprised three nested multiplex PCR rounds performed with slightly modified ARM-PCR. TRBV1-TRBV30 forward primers paired with a C-beta reverse primer drove the first two PCR rounds, approximately 11 cycles each. TCRdb independently ran MiXCR on the multiplex PCR reads; one entry per CDR3 protein. The sample carries 100,000 to 150,000 distinct CDR3 sequences, 60% to 80% recorded once.

Sequencing used liver tumor tissue from sampling region 3. Subset denoted: tumor region T3, left-lateral pole. This chain links TRBV5-1 with TRBJ1-4, with 7 bases matching TRBD1. The receptor comes from an older woman with primary liver carcinoma and hepatitis B virus infection. The DNA for the CDR3 is TGCGCCAGCAGCTTGGGACAGGGTGTCGCTAATGAAAAACTGTTTTTT. Protein sequence: CASSLGQGVANEKLFF.